Following are 28 T cell receptor beta chains from one sample sequenced in a study of CD8 T cells in ankylosing spondylitis. MiXCR, applied by TCRdb to the 5' RACE reads, yields one record per CDR3 protein. Of 200,000 to 300,000 distinct CDR3 sequences in the sample, roughly 10% were seen once. Sequenced: blood, either unsorted or a sorted T cell fraction (not recorded which). These receptors were taken from a male donor with ankylosing spondylitis or in good health (not recorded which).

There are many counts of this clonotype. The V and J genes are TRBV6-1 and TRBJ2-1; 9 nucleotides align to TRBD1. The CDR3 loop spans 15 amino acids. Germline-derived CDR1 and CDR2 are MNHNS and SASEGT. Trimming at V came to 6 bases and at J to 7 bases, leaving 10 bases not matched to a gene. CDR3 DNA sequence: TGTGCCAGCAGCCACGGGACAGGGAGGAGGAATGAGCAGTTCTTC. Protein product: CASSHGTGRRNEQFF.

This clonotype showed up many times. The genes are TRBV20-1 and TRBJ2-3, with D maybe TRBD1 (7 bases). The CDR3 contains 15 residues. With 6 bases removed from V and 4 bases from J, the gap between germline ends came to 20 bases. The germline V gene has CDR1 DFQATT and CDR2 SNEGSKA (reference sequence). The CDR3 DNA is TGCAGTGCCGGGGCAGCAGGGGGAGGCGCAGATACGCAGTATTTT. This translates into CSAGAAGGGADTQYF.

This clonotype showed up many times. The genes are TRBV9 and TRBJ2-7; D ambiguous. The CDR3 totals 14 residues. Germline CDR1 and CDR2: SGDLS and YYNGEE. The V end was cut by 6 bases, the J end by 1 base, with 14 bases between. The CDR3 region has the DNA TGTGCCAGCACCCCTGGTCAGGCTTCCTACGAGCAGTACTTC. Its translation is CASTPGQASYEQYF.

As concerns this clonotype: A much larger clone lies one base from this, so it may be a read error. The rearrangement joins TRBV5-1 to TRBJ2-3; TRBD1 aligns across 9 bases. There are 15 residues in the CDR3. Germline V gene sequence: CDR1 SGHRS, CDR2 YFSETQ. The CDR3 loop reads CGSSLGGTGSRTQYF. CDR3 sequence (DNA): TGCGGCAGCAGCTTGGGCGGGACAGGGTCAAGGACGCAGTATTTT.

This clonotype was seen repeatedly, ten times or more. The V and J genes are TRBV3-1 and TRBJ2-3, with a weak D call TRBD1 (6 bases). Trimming pared 6 bases from V and 1 base from J, leaving 20 bases between. The CDR3 has 17 residues. Germline assignment: CDR1 LGHDT and CDR2 YNNKEL (reference sequence). The chain's CDR3 is CASSSSYRVRGTDTQYF. CDR3 sequence (DNA): TGTGCCAGCAGTTCCTCTTACAGGGTGCGGGGCACAGATACGCAGTATTTT.

The rearrangement joins TRBV5-1 to TRBJ2-1; 15 nucleotides agree with TRBD2. CDR1 SGHRS and CDR2 YFSETQ come from the germline V gene. The CDR3 covers 17 residues. The J segment lost 10 bases and the V segment lost 0 bases, leaving 8 bases of the junction unmatched. CDR3 protein: CASSLDGLAGGRGEQFF. DNA for the CDR3: TGCGCCAGCAGCTTGGATGGACTAGCGGGAGGGCGGGGAGAGCAGTTCTTC.

Ten or more counts support this clonotype. The J gene is TRBJ1-6, the V gene TRBV5-5; possible D gene TRBD1, 5 bases. Deletions cut 0 bases from V and 11 bases from J, with 15 bases between. Germline CDR1 SGHKS, CDR2 YYEKEE (reference sequence). The CDR3 consists of 15 residues. The CDR3 DNA follows: TGTGCCAGCAGCTTGGCCGGGGTGGACACCACACCCCTCCACTTT. Translating gives CASSLAGVDTTPLHF.

This clonotype was detected ten times or more. The V call is TRBV20-1, the J call TRBJ2-4, with D possibly TRBD2 on 7 matching bases. This CDR3 contains 19 residues. Deletions cut 3 bases from V and 3 bases from J, with 27 bases between. Germline assignment: CDR1 DFQATT and CDR2 SNEGSKA (reference sequence). The CDR3 sequence is CSASRGGTRVIGDKNIQYF. In DNA, the CDR3 is TGCAGTGCTAGTAGGGGGGGCACCCGGGTAATCGGTGACAAAAACATTCAGTACTTC.

This clonotype was observed many times. This sequence joins TRBV4-1 and TRBJ2-4; D uncertain. The germline gives CDR1 MGHRA, CDR2 YSYEKL. This CDR3 has 16 residues. The V and J ends lost 0 bases and 1 base respectively, with 10 bases between them. The DNA of the CDR3 is TGCGCCAGCAGCCAAGAGAACGGTTGGGCCAAAAACATTCAGTACTTC. Amino acids: CASSQENGWAKNIQYF.

This clonotype has ten or more counts. The V gene is TRBV12-3 or TRBV12-4, the J gene TRBJ1-1, with 7 bases that match TRBD1. J lost 3 bases, V lost 5 bases, and 6 bases had no gene match. There are 14 residues in the CDR3. CDR3 region: CASSGRDSYTEAFF. The CDR3 DNA sequence: TGTGCCAGCAGTGGACGGGACAGCTACACTGAAGCTTTCTTT.

This clonotype appeared many times. The genes are TRBV4-2 and TRBJ1-1; a weak D match, TRBD1 (6 bases). This CDR3 is built from 14 residues. Trimming took 4 bases from V and 3 from J, leaving 12 bases between them. Looked up from germline, CDR1 is LGHNA and CDR2 is YNFKEQ. Written as DNA, the CDR3 is TGTGCCAGCAGCCTCGGAGGGGGAGACACTGAAGCTTTCTTT. Protein: CASSLGGGDTEAFF.

This clonotype was seen repeatedly, ten times or more. This sequence joins TRBV3-1 and TRBJ2-7; the D gene is possibly TRBD1 (5 bases). There are 14 residues in the CDR3. Germline loops: CDR1 LGHDT, CDR2 YNNKEL (reference sequence). V gave up 1 base and J gave up 7 bases, with 14 bases separating them. CDR3 region: CASSQGSGRREQYF. CDR3 in DNA: TGTGCCAGCAGCCAAGGGTCAGGGCGTAGGGAGCAGTACTTC.

The table lists this clonotype with many counts. The CDR3 loop reads CASRSWGQGNTIYF. The DNA of the CDR3 is TGTGCCAGCAGATCATGGGGCCAGGGGAACACCATATATTTT. This chain links TRBV6-1 with TRBJ1-3; D may be TRBD1 (6 bases). From germline, CDR1 is MNHNS and CDR2 SASEGT. This CDR3 is built from 14 residues. V lost 6 bases and J 7 bases, leaving 16 bases between the germline ends.

This clonotype was picked up many times. The V call is TRBV29-1, the J call TRBJ2-3; the match to TRBD1 covers 7 bases. Germline CDR1 SQVTM, CDR2 ANQGSEA. The length of the CDR3 is 13 residues. Trimming removed 7 bases from V and 3 bases from J; junction bases left unmatched: 7. The CDR3 is CSGDRVGTDTQYF. CDR3 nucleotides: TGCAGCGGCGACAGGGTGGGGACAGATACGCAGTATTTT.

This clonotype was observed many times. The chain employs TRBV15 and TRBJ2-1, with D possibly being TRBD2 (7 bases). CDR1 and CDR2 from the germline V gene are LNHNV and YYDKDF (reference sequence). The length of the CDR3 is 16 residues. Deletions cut 0 bases from V and 6 bases from J, with 15 bases between. The CDR3 DNA reads as TGTGCCACCAGCAGAGAGAGGAGCGGGACATTCAATGAGCAGTTCTTC. Its translation: CATSRERSGTFNEQFF. The full variable domain, completed using reference TRBV15 and TRBJ2-1, is DAMVIQNPRYQVTQFGKPVTLSCSQTLNHNVMYWYQQKSSQAPKLLFHYYDKDFNNEADTPDNFQSRRPNTSFCFLDIRSPGLGDTAMYLCATSRERSGTFNEQFFGPGTRLTVL.

This clonotype was recorded at least ten times. This rearrangement joins TRBV5-1 to TRBJ2-7; 10 positions agree with TRBD2. After removal of 4 bases from V and 1 base from J, the junction contained 5 bases not matched to a gene. This CDR3 comprises 15 residues. CDR1 is SGHRS, CDR2 YFSETQ, per germline. The CDR3 DNA is TGCGCCAGCAGCCCTCTAGCGGGAGAGTCCTACGAGCAGTACTTC. This encodes CASSPLAGESYEQYF.

The genes are TRBV30 and TRBJ1-6, with a possible D match to TRBD1 (6 bases). The CDR3 sequence is 12 residues long. Germline V lookup: CDR1 GTSNPN, CDR2 SVGIG (reference sequence). The V end lost 5 bases, the J end lost 7 bases, and 9 bases lay between the germline ends. The CDR3: CAWERGNSPLHF. In DNA, the CDR3 is TGTGCCTGGGAAAGGGGGAATTCACCCCTCCACTTT.

At least ten counts were recorded for this clonotype. The V and J genes are TRBV29-1 and TRBJ2-2; D is ambiguous. V gave up 6 bases and J gave up 3 bases, with 17 bases separating them. This CDR3 spans 15 amino acids. Germline V gene data show CDR1 as SQVTM and CDR2 as ANQGSEA. The CDR3 is CSVDGSGFYTGELFF. For the CDR3, the DNA is TGCAGCGTAGACGGTTCAGGCTTTTACACCGGGGAGCTGTTTTTT.

At least ten counts were recorded for this clonotype. The rearrangement links TRBV6-5 to TRBJ2-7, with TRBD2 identical over 7 bases. Germline V gives CDR1 MNHEY, CDR2 SVGAGI. This CDR3 region has 15 residues. V lost 0 bases, J lost 1 base, and 3 bases stayed unmatched. CDR3 sequence reads: CASSYSLAESYEQYF. For the CDR3, the DNA is TGTGCCAGCAGTTACTCCCTAGCGGAATCCTACGAGCAGTACTTC.

Details on this clonotype: It may be a read error: a sequence one base away is much more abundant. The rearrangement joins TRBV5-1 to TRBJ2-7; tentatively, D is TRBD2 (6 bases). The CDR3 spans 15 residues. Looked up from germline, CDR1 is SGHRS and CDR2 is YFSETQ. This chain's CDR3 is CVSSPGTVSSYEQYF. The CDR3 DNA is TGCGTCAGCAGCCCCGGGACTGTCAGCTCCTACGAGCAGTACTTC.

The chain recombines TRBV7-2 with TRBJ1-5; no reliable D call. The V end was cut by 4 bases, the J end by 0 bases, with 10 bases between. Germline V CDR1 and CDR2: SGHTA, FQGNSA. CDR3 length equals 15 residues. CDR3 coding DNA: TGTGCCAGCAGCTCCCAGACCGGTAGCAATCAGCCCCAGCATTTT. Its protein product is CASSSQTGSNQPQHF.

This clonotype was observed a handful of times. The J gene is TRBJ1-1, the V gene TRBV27; 9 bases are a match to TRBD1. Germline CDR1 MNHEY, CDR2 SMNVEV (reference sequence). J lost 7 bases, V lost 4 bases, and 10 bases had no gene match. The length of the CDR3 is 15 residues. The CDR3 protein is CASSSPTGGEVEAFF. The CDR3 DNA follows: TGTGCCAGCAGTTCTCCGACAGGGGGGGAGGTTGAAGCTTTCTTT.

This clonotype occurred many times. The genes are TRBV5-1 and TRBJ2-5; the D gene is possibly TRBD2 (6 bases). The germline CDR1 and CDR2 sequences are SGHRS and YFSETQ. The CDR3 is made up of 13 amino acids. Trimming took 5 bases from V and 1 from J, leaving 9 bases between them. This CDR3 reads CASRGGIQETQYF. For the CDR3, the DNA is TGCGCCAGCAGGGGCGGGATCCAAGAGACCCAGTACTTC. The whole variable domain, remainder taken from reference TRBV5-1 and TRBJ2-5, is KAGVTQTPRYLIKTRGQQVTLSCSPISGHRSVSWYQQTPGQGLQFLFEYFSETQRNKGNFPGRFSGRQFSNSRSEMNVSTLELGDSALYLCASRGGIQETQYFGPGTRLLVL.

This chain uses TRBV9 with TRBJ2-1; no reliable D call. The CDR3 length is 15 residues. Trimming cost V 4 bases and J 0 bases, with 11 bases left between them. Germline V gene sequence: CDR1 SGDLS, CDR2 YYNGEE. In DNA form, the CDR3 reads TGTGCCAGCAGCCCCCGATCTAGCTCCTACAATGAGCAGTTCTTC. It specifies CASSPRSSSYNEQFF.

For this clonotype: With a much larger clone just one base away, this may be a read error. This chain connects TRBV18 to TRBJ2-7, with D maybe TRBD2 (5 bases). The CDR3 has 15 residues. Germline CDR1 is KGHSH and CDR2 is LQKENI. The CDR3 reads CASSPSRTDQRAYYF. The CDR3 coding sequence is TGTGCCAGCTCCCCTTCGAGGACTGACCAACGAGCCTATTATTTC.

The sample holds many counts of this clonotype. The chain combines TRBV7-6 with TRBJ1-2; TRBD1 is a possible D gene (5 bases). The V gene lost 1 base and the J gene lost 6 bases, with 9 bases spanning the gap. This CDR3 is 13 amino acids long. In germline, CDR1 is SGHVS, CDR2 FNYEAQ. CDR3 region: CASSLGGGNGYTF. The CDR3 region has the DNA TGTGCCAGCAGCTTAGGGGGGGGAAATGGCTACACCTTC.

This clonotype was detected many times. The chain has TRBV6-2 or TRBV6-3 and TRBJ2-1; the match to TRBD2 covers 13 bases. J was trimmed by 9 bases and V by 6 bases; bases with no gene match: 11. CDR3 length: 16 amino acids. Germline V gene data show CDR1 as MNHEY and CDR2 as SVGEGT. This CDR3 is CASSRFGTSGEGEQFF. CDR3 nucleotide sequence: TGTGCCAGCAGCCGCTTCGGGACTAGCGGGGAAGGTGAGCAGTTCTTC.

Many counts were recorded for this clonotype. The rearrangement joins TRBV7-9 to TRBJ2-5, with D possibly matching TRBD1 (5 bases). Germline V gives CDR1 SEHNR, CDR2 FQNEAQ (reference sequence). The V end lost 1 base, the J end lost 7 bases, and 13 bases lay between the germline ends. The CDR3 consists of 14 residues. The CDR3 loop reads CASSLVGAEGTQYF. The CDR3 nucleotides are TGTGCCAGCAGCTTAGTAGGGGCGGAAGGGACCCAGTACTTC. Variable domain in full (rest from reference TRBV7-9 and TRBJ2-5): DTGVSQNPRHKITKRGQNVTFRCDPISEHNRLYWYRQTLGQGPEFLTYFQNEAQLEKSRLLSDRFSAERPKGSFSTLEIQRTEQGDSAMYLCASSLVGAEGTQYFGPGTRLLVL.